Following are 24 T cell receptor beta chains from one sample sequenced in a study of esophageal squamous cell carcinoma under preoperative chemotherapy. As for time point: before preoperative PTX-NDP chemotherapy. TCRdb re-derived calls from the PCR reads in MiXCR, one entry per CDR3 protein. The sample lists 15,000 to 20,000 distinct CDR3 sequences, 48% occurring once. This specimen was collected from a patient given preoperative chemotherapy. Receptor source: a human donor with esophageal squamous cell carcinoma. The donor label of this sample is uncertain.

This clonotype has a handful of counts. The chain links TRBV7-8 to TRBJ2-5; 7 bases match TRBD2. The germline gives CDR1 SGHVS, CDR2 FQNEAQ. This CDR3 is built from 17 residues. With 6 bases clipped from V and 11 bases from J, the junction kept 24 bases outside the gene matches. As DNA, the CDR3 is TGTGCCAGCAGTTTCGGTAGGGCTAGCGGATCCTACAATGAGCAGTACTTC. Its protein is CASSFGRASGSYNEQYF.

This clonotype was recorded many times. The chain joins TRBV7-8 to TRBJ1-6, with 7 bases lining up with TRBD1. V lost 6 bases and J lost 13; bases outside the gene matches: 15. Germline V CDR1 and CDR2: SGHVS, FQNEAQ. The CDR3 is made up of 15 amino acids. The CDR3 here is CASSLRVTGDLPLHF. CDR3 nucleotide sequence: TGTGCCAGCAGTCTGAGGGTTACAGGGGACCTTCCCCTCCACTTT.

This clonotype rates as medium-sized. The gene calls are TRBV7-8 and TRBJ2-7, with a weak D call TRBD1 (6 bases). V was cut by 5 bases and J by 4 bases, with 15 bases left in between. This CDR3 is built from 14 residues. Looked up from germline, CDR1 is SGHVS and CDR2 is FQNEAQ. The CDR3 spells CASSIQGPQYEQYF. DNA for the CDR3: TGTGCCAGCAGCATACAGGGTCCCCAATACGAGCAGTACTTC.

With regard to this clonotype: This CDR3 is missing its conserved last phenylalanine or tryptophan, likely due to a read error. The limits of the CDR3 on the DNA are not certain, so only TCRdb's listed CDR3 is given. The rearrangement joins TRBV12-3 or TRBV12-4 to TRBJ2-5. The CDR3 sequence runs 14 residues, both termini included. The CDR3 here is CASSAGRYQETQFL.

This clonotype is categorized as medium-sized. This chain uses TRBV7-9 with TRBJ2-5; no definite D call. The CDR3 is made up of 12 amino acids. The V gene lost 6 bases and the J gene lost 4 bases, with 9 bases spanning the gap. Germline-derived CDR1 and CDR2 are SEHNR and FQNEAQ (reference sequence). CDR3 in amino acids: CASSDPPETQYF. CDR3 in DNA: TGTGCCAGCAGTGACCCCCCAGAGACCCAGTACTTC.

Details on this clonotype: Sequence at one end of the junction differs from germline and may be a read error. The chain couples TRBV7-3 to TRBJ2-3; TRBD1 or TRBD2 may be the D gene (5 bases each). Gene TRBJ2-7 matches the end of the DNA better, so the J call may be wrong. Germline values: CDR1 SGHTA, CDR2 FQGTGA. The CDR3 has 15 residues. CDR3 DNA: TGTGGCAGCAGCTCGGGGCTCGGGGCCGAAGACACGCAGTACTTC. It specifies CGSSSGLGAEDTQYF.

As regards this clonotype: This could be a read error, since a much larger clone is one nucleotide away. The CDR3 end shows no conserved phenylalanine or tryptophan, and so a read error is likely. The gene calls are TRBV7-8 and TRBJ2-7; D may be TRBD1 (5 bases). The length of the CDR3 is 12 residues. Germline lookup yields CDR1 SGHVS and CDR2 FQNEAQ. V lost 4 bases to trimming and J lost 5 bases, with 9 bases between them. In nucleotides, the CDR3 is TGTGCCAGCAGCTCAGACAGTAACGAGCAGTACTTA. Translation gives CASSSDSNEQYL.

The rearrangement uses TRBV7-8 and TRBJ2-5; 14 bases line up with TRBD2. Germline CDR1 and CDR2: SGHVS and FQNEAQ. This CDR3 has 22 amino acids. The ends lost 7 bases at V and 4 bases at J; junction bases unmatched: 26. CDR3 region: CASTGGLAGAGVGGRDTETQYF. CDR3 nucleotide sequence: TGTGCCAGCACAGGGGGACTAGCGGGAGCGGGGGTCGGGGGCCGTGACACAGAGACCCAGTACTTC. Using reference TRBV7-8 and TRBJ2-5 for the parts outside the CDR3, the full variable domain is GAGVSQSPRYKVAKRGQDVALRCDPISGHVSLFWYQQALGQGPEFLTYFQNEAQLDKSGLPSDRFFAERPEGSVSTLKIQRTQQEDSAVYLCASTGGLAGAGVGGRDTETQYFGPGTRLLVL.

This clonotype appeared many times. The chain is built from TRBV6-1 and TRBJ2-7, with no clear D. The CDR3 runs 15 residues. Germline V gene lookup returns CDR1 MNHNS and CDR2 SASEGT. V lost 7 bases and J lost 1, with 17 bases in between. CDR3 region: CASTTSPAGSYEQYF. The CDR3 bases are TGTGCCAGCACAACCTCCCCCGCCGGATCCTACGAGCAGTACTTC.

In its sample, this clonotype was seen a few times. A read error is possible here, since a much larger clone lies one base away. J is TRBJ2-7 and V is TRBV7-3; no definite D call. TRBJ2-5 explains the end of the DNA better; the J call may be wrong. The germline V gene encodes CDR1 SGHTA and CDR2 FQGTGA. The CDR3 extends over 13 amino acids. Written as DNA, the CDR3 is TGTGTCAGCAGCCGTTTAGTTGGAGAGACCCAGTACTTC. Its translation: CVSSRLVGETQYF.

This clonotype was observed a few times. CDR3 in DNA: TGTGCCAGCAGTCCAATGAGCTCCAGCGGGAGGTCCGCGGGCTACGAGCAGTACTTC. It translates to CASSPMSSSGRSAGYEQYF. This chain links TRBV7-8 with TRBJ2-5, with TRBD2 identical over 9 bases. The end of the DNA fits TRBJ2-7 better, so the J call may be wrong. Germline CDR1 SGHVS, CDR2 FQNEAQ. CDR3 length equals 19 residues.

There are many counts of this clonotype. The J gene is TRBJ2-5, the V gene TRBV27; D is unresolved. The J call may be wrong; the DNA end is better matched by TRBJ2-7. The length of the CDR3 is 14 residues. Germline V CDR1 and CDR2: MNHEY, SMNVEV (reference sequence). CDR3 in amino acids: CASSLSGNVNEQYF. The CDR3 bases are TGTGCCAGCAGTTTATCAGGGAATGTCAACGAGCAGTACTTC.

CDR3 DNA: TGTGCCAGTAGAGTCCCGGGACTAGCGGGAGGAGGCGGGGAGCTGTTTTTT. Residues: CASRVPGLAGGGGELFF. The chain combines TRBV19 with TRBJ2-2; 15 nucleotides line up with TRBD2. V dropped 6 bases and J dropped 7; count of bases not matched to a gene: 9. The CDR3 totals 17 residues. Germline CDR1 reads LNHDA; CDR2 reads SQIVND (reference sequence).

This clonotype was picked up a small number of times. This chain connects TRBV12-5 to TRBJ2-2; maybe TRBD2 (5 bases). The V and J ends lost 6 bases and 0 bases respectively, with 11 bases between them. The CDR3 has 15 residues. Germline V gene data show CDR1 as LGHNT and CDR2 as FRNRAP. CDR3 amino acids: CASGPPGANTGELFF. CDR3 nucleotides: TGTGCTAGTGGACCTCCCGGGGCGAACACCGGGGAGCTGTTTTTT.

This clonotype was seen only a few times. The CDR3 DNA follows: TGTGCCAGCAGTGATCGCGGGGGCGGGATCCAAGAGACCCAGTACTTC. Its translation is CASSDRGGGIQETQYF. The rearrangement links TRBV6-1 to TRBJ2-5, with a possible D match to TRBD2 (7 bases). This CDR3 has 16 residues. Germline loops: CDR1 MNHNS, CDR2 SASEGT. Deletions cut 3 bases from V and 1 base from J, with 15 bases between.

The chain uses TRBV10-3 and TRBJ2-5; 9 positions agree with TRBD1. V trimming: 10 bases; J trimming: 5 bases; junction bases outside the gene matches: 2. Germline CDR1 reads ENHRY; CDR2 reads SYGVKD. This CDR3 is 11 amino acids long. CDR3 DNA sequence: TGTGCCACGACAGGGGGGGAGACCCAGTACTTC. Amino acids: CATTGGETQYF.

This chain joins TRBV12-3 or TRBV12-4 and TRBJ2-3; possibly TRBD1 or TRBD2 for D (5 bases each). The CDR3 contains 15 residues. V gave up 7 bases and J gave up 0 bases, with 14 bases separating them. The CDR3 region has the DNA TGTGCCAGCATGGGACGGGGCCGAAGCACAGATACGCAGTATTTT. It codes for CASMGRGRSTDTQYF.

The table lists this clonotype with a few counts. The chain has TRBV12-3 or TRBV12-4 and TRBJ2-5; D gene ambiguous. The DNA end lines up better with TRBJ2-1; the J call may be wrong. The CDR3 runs to 17 residues. This chain's CDR3 is CASSLSRIGPLRTEQFF. The CDR3, as DNA: TGTGCCAGCAGTTTAAGTCGGATAGGACCCTTGCGGACTGAGCAGTTCTTC.

A remark on this clonotype: Mismatch with germline at one junction end may stem from a read error. The gene calls are TRBV7-2 and TRBJ2-3; the D gene is possibly TRBD2 (7 bases). The CDR3 is made up of 16 amino acids. The V gene's germline CDR1 is SGHTA and CDR2 FQGNSA. The DNA of the CDR3 is TGTGCCAGCAGCGCACGCGAGGGGGGGGGCAAAGAGACGCAGTACTTT. It codes for CASSAREGGGKETQYF.

The J gene is TRBJ2-1, the V gene TRBV11-3, with 7 bases that match TRBD1. This CDR3 has 13 amino acids. V shed 4 bases and J 13 bases; nucleotides not matched to a gene: 10. CDR1 and CDR2 from the germline V gene are SGHNT and YENEEA. The CDR3 loop reads CASSSSLTGDQFF. CDR3 sequence (DNA): TGTGCCAGCAGCTCCAGTCTTACAGGGGATCAGTTCTTC.

As regards this clonotype: The missing conserved phenylalanine or tryptophan at the end of this CDR3 makes a read error likely. The chain recombines TRBV6-5 with TRBJ2-5; possibly TRBD2 for D (6 bases). The germline V gene encodes CDR1 MNHEY and CDR2 SVGAGI. This CDR3 region has 17 residues. The DNA of the CDR3 is TGTGCCAGCAGGTACTCGAGCGGCGGGGCGGGGCAAGCGACCCAGTACTTG. Protein sequence: CASRYSSGGAGQATQYL.

The chain has TRBV6-5 and TRBJ2-3, with a weak D call TRBD1 (6 bases). The CDR3 has 17 residues. CDR1 and CDR2 from the germline V gene are MNHEY and SVGAGI. V was pared by 2 bases and J by 9 bases, with 24 bases between. The CDR3 loop reads CASSYRPGLVCTGTQYF. CDR3 sequence (DNA): TGTGCCAGCAGTTACCGACCGGGGCTAGTTTGCACAGGGACGCAGTATTTT.

The CDR3 DNA is TGTGCCAGCAGCCAAACAGTTATTCAAGAGACCCAGTACTTC. This encodes CASSQTVIQETQYF. This chain uses TRBV7-2 with TRBJ2-5; D gene ambiguous. There are 14 residues in the CDR3. V dropped 5 bases and J dropped 2 bases, with 12 bases sitting between them. Germline V CDR1 and CDR2: SGHTA, FQGNSA.

This rearrangement joins TRBV7-2 to TRBJ2-1, with 9 bases matching TRBD2. The CDR3 length is 14 residues. Germline V gene sequence: CDR1 SGHTA, CDR2 FQGNSA. Trimming cost V 10 bases and J 6 bases; bases outside gene matches: 10. The CDR3 here is CATPRGSGSNEQFF. CDR3 bases: TGTGCCACACCGAGGGGTAGCGGGAGCAATGAGCAGTTCTTC.